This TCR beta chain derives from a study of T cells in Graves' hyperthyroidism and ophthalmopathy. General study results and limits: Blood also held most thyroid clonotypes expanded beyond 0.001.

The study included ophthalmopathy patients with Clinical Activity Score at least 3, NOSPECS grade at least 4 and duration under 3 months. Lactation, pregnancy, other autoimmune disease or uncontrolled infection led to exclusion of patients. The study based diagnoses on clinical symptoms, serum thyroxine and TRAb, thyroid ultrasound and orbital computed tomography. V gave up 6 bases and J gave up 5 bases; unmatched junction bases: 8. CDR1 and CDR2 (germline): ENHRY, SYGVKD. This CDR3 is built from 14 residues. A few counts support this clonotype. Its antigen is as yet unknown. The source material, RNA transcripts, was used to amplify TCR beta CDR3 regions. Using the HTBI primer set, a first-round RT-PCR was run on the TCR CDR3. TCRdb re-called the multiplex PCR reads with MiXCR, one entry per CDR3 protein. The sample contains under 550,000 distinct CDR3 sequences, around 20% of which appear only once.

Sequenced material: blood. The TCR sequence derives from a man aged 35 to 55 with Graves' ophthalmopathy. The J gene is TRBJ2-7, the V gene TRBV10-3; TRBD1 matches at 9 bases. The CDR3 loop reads CAIREVGQGNEQYF. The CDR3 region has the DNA TGTGCCATCAGAGAGGTGGGACAGGGAAACGAGCAGTACTTC.